These T cell receptor beta chains were read from a single sample in a study of blood T cell repertoires in COVID-19. Measured with immunoSEQ multiplex PCR; TCRdb has only the in-frame clones, and not every one. The profile shows over 300,000 clones, 90% of them singletons. Sequenced: peripheral blood. Receptors originate from a young man with active or convalescent COVID-19. The CDR3 runs from the conserved cysteine through the conserved F or W. A D gene is named only where the DNA matches it firmly. The listing skips clone size in some rows; elsewhere it reads once, few, many or a size class.

j_call d_call clone_size v_call cdr3_aa cdr3_nt
TRBJ2-1 TRBD1 - TRBV11-2 CASSSDRVNEQFF TGTGCCAGCAGCTCGGACAGGGTGAATGAGCAGTTCTTC
TRBJ1-6 TRBD1 - TRBV6-4 CASSGGQYNSPLHF TGTGCCAGCAGCGGGGGACAGTATAATTCACCCCTCCACTTT
TRBJ1-3 - - TRBV9 CASSVERGGENTIYF TGTGCCAGCAGCGTAGAACGTGGGGGCGAAAACACCATATATTTT
TRBJ2-7 TRBD2 - TRBV28 CASTLGLAGESYEQYF TGTGCCAGCACCCTGGGACTAGCGGGAGAATCCTACGAGCAGTACTTC
TRBJ2-3 TRBD2 - TRBV5-6 CASSISGGTDTQYF TGTGCCAGCAGCATTAGCGGGGGCACAGATACGCAGTATTTT
TRBJ2-3 TRBD2 - TRBV10-3 CAISESGGGITDTQYF TGTGCCATCAGTGAGTCTGGCGGGGGAATCACAGATACGCAGTATTTT
TRBJ1-2 - - TRBV19 CASSPGGADYGYTF TGTGCCAGTAGCCCGGGAGGGGCGGACTATGGCTACACCTTC
TRBJ1-6 TRBD1 - TRBV28 CASSGQGAKSPLHF TGTGCCAGCAGTGGACAGGGGGCAAAATCACCCCTCCACTTT
TRBJ2-7 - - TRBV4-3 CASSQDGQIYEQYF TGCGCCAGCAGCCAAGATGGACAGATCTACGAGCAGTACTTC
TRBJ2-1 TRBD2 - TRBV5-5 CASSPPASGSFGEQFF TGTGCCAGCTCCCCTCCCGCTAGCGGGAGTTTTGGCGAGCAGTTCTTC
TRBJ2-7 TRBD1 - TRBV6-5 CASRSTGQGYEQYF TGTGCCAGCAGGTCAACGGGACAGGGCTACGAGCAGTACTTC
TRBJ2-2 TRBD1 - TRBV4-2 CASSQRTGLNTGELFF TGTGCCAGCAGCCAACGGACAGGCTTGAACACCGGGGAGCTGTTTTTT
TRBJ1-2 TRBD1 once TRBV6-5 CASSYGRTGRYGYTF TGTGCCAGCAGTTACGGAAGGACAGGGCGCTATGGCTACACCTTC
TRBJ2-1 - - TRBV2 CASRGVRESSYNEQFF TGTGCCAGCAGAGGTGTCCGGGAGAGCTCCTACAATGAGCAGTTCTTC
TRBJ2-2 - - TRBV6-5 CASSGGRFTGELFF TGTGCCAGCAGCGGGGGGCGCTTCACCGGGGAGCTGTTTTTT
TRBJ2-3 TRBD2 - TRBV7-2 CASSLDSGGYTDTQYF TGTGCCAGCAGCTTAGATAGCGGGGGGTACACAGATACGCAGTATTTT
TRBJ2-7 TRBD2 once TRBV7-2 CASSSTSAHEQYF TGTGCCAGCAGCTCGACTAGCGCCCACGAGCAGTACTTC
TRBJ1-5 - - TRBV19 CASSTTSNSNQPQHF TGTGCCAGTAGTACCACGAGCAATAGCAATCAGCCCCAGCATTTT
TRBJ2-3 TRBD2 - TRBV7-2 CASSPGTNLLTDTQYF TGTGCCAGCAGCCCTGGGACTAACCTACTCACAGATACGCAGTATTTT
TRBJ1-5 - - TRBV18 CASSPPGAGANYQPQHF TGTGCCAGCTCACCACCGGGGGCCGGGGCAAATTATCAGCCCCAGCATTTT
TRBJ2-7 TRBD1 - TRBV11-1 CASSSRTGFPEQYF TGTGCCAGCAGTTCTAGGACAGGGTTTCCCGAGCAGTACTTC
TRBJ1-1 - few TRBV3-1/TRBV3-2 CASSRLSTDTEAFF TGTGCCAGCAGCCGCCTCTCGACAGACACTGAAGCTTTCTTT
TRBJ2-7 - - TRBV19 CASSDSQGPSPYEQYF TGTGCCAGTAGCGACAGTCAGGGCCCGTCTCCCTACGAGCAGTACTTC
TRBJ2-3 - once TRBV6-5 CASSYSGASSTDTQYF TGTGCCAGCAGTTACTCGGGGGCTTCTAGCACAGATACGCAGTATTTT
TRBJ2-7 TRBD1 - TRBV11-2 CASSLRTGDPYEQYF TGTGCCAGCAGCTTAAGGACAGGGGACCCCTACGAGCAGTACTTC
TRBJ1-2 - - TRBV5-6 CASSFVDQGGYTF TGTGCCAGCAGTTTCGTGGACCAGGGTGGCTACACCTTC
TRBJ1-5 TRBD1 - TRBV6-5 CASRRTGFSNQPQHF TGTGCCAGCAGGCGGACAGGGTTTAGCAATCAGCCCCAGCATTTT
TRBJ1-3 TRBD1 - TRBV11-2 CASSVDRGRGNTIYF TGTGCCAGCAGCGTTGACAGGGGGCGAGGCAACACCATATATTTT
TRBJ2-3 - once TRBV6-6 CASSEDALTQYF TGTGCCAGCAGTGAGGATGCTCTTACGCAGTATTTT
TRBJ1-6 - - TRBV7-2 CASSLSKTQYSPLHF TGTGCCAGCAGCTTATCTAAGACTCAGTATTCACCCCTCCACTTT
TRBJ2-3 TRBD2 - TRBV10-3 CAINLAGGTDTQYF TGTGCCATCAATCTAGCGGGGGGCACAGATACGCAGTATTTT
TRBJ2-2 TRBD2 - TRBV6-6 CAIRGTSGAGELFF TGTGCCATCAGGGGGACTAGCGGTGCCGGGGAGCTGTTTTTT
TRBJ1-2 TRBD1 - TRBV5-1 CASSPGTDIYGYTF TGCGCCAGCAGCCCCGGGACAGACATCTATGGCTACACCTTC
TRBJ2-3 TRBD2 - TRBV19 CASSTNSGSTDTQYF TGTGCCAGTAGTACTAATAGCGGGAGTACAGATACGCAGTATTTT
TRBJ1-3 TRBD1 - TRBV18 CASSRGTVGNTIYF TGTGCCAGCTCACGCGGGACAGTTGGAAACACCATATATTTT
TRBJ2-5 TRBD1 - TRBV2 CASSTTGGVETQYF TGTGCCAGCAGTACGACAGGGGGCGTGGAGACCCAGTACTTC
TRBJ1-5 - - TRBV18 CASSAGSLNQPQHF TGTGCCAGCTCTGCCGGGTCCCTAAATCAGCCCCAGCATTTT
TRBJ1-6 - - TRBV25-1 CASTPSRRDSPLHF TGTGCCAGCACCCCCTCCAGGCGGGATTCACCCCTCCACTTT